The source of this TCR beta chain is a study of CD8 T cells in Susac syndrome. Blood CD8+ and CD4+ T cells underwent high-throughput TCR beta sequencing. The patients who served as multiple sclerosis controls were treatment-naive and had stable or active relapsing-remitting disease that fulfilled the revised McDonald criteria. Bulk CD8+ and CD4+ cells came from magnetic negative isolation; CD8+ TEMRA by FACS. RNA amounts of 0.5 to 1 ug underwent reverse transcription with random hexamers. The method of amplification for TCR beta CDR3 was immunoSEQ multiplex PCR, covering 54 Vbeta and 13 Jbeta. MiXCR, applied by TCRdb to the immunoSEQ multiplex PCR reads, yields one record per CDR3 protein. This sample has 150,000 to 200,000 distinct CDR3 sequences; around 95% occur once, and the top ten carry approximately 0.1%. This CDR3 is 13 amino acids long. Deletions cut 3 bases from V and 5 bases from J, with 10 bases between. From germline, CDR1 is MDHEN and CDR2 SYDVKM.

The V and J genes are TRBV28 and TRBJ1-1, with TRBD1 as a possible D gene (6 bases). The clonotype comes from a human donor with multiple sclerosis. Sequenced: CD4+ T cells from PBMCs. The CDR3 reads CASSLKGVTEAFF. Here the CDR3 DNA reads TGTGCCAGCAGTTTGAAGGGGGTTACTGAAGCTTTCTTT.